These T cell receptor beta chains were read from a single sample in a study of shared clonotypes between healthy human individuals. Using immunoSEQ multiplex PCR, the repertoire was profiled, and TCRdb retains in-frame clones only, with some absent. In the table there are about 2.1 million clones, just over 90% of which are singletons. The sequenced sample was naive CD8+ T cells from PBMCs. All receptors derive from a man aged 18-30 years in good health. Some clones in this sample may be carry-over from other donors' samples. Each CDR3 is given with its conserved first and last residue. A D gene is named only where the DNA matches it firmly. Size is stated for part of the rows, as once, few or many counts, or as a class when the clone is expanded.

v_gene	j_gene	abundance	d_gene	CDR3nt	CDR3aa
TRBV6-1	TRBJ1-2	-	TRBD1	TGTGCCAGCAGCGAGGTATTGGACAGGGATAAGGGCTACACCTTC	CASSEVLDRDKGYTF
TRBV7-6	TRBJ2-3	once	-	TGTGCCAGCAGCTTAGTCCTGGGGACCACAGATACGCAGTATTTT	CASSLVLGTTDTQYF
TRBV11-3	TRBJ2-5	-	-	TGTGCCAGCAGCCCAGGCCGGGACAACAAAGAGACCCAGTACTTC	CASSPGRDNKETQYF
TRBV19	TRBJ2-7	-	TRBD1	TGTGCCAGTAGTGAATTCCGGGACAGTCAAGCCTACGAGCAGTACTTC	CASSEFRDSQAYEQYF
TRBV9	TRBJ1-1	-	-	TGTGCCAGCAGCGGGGCAGGGTCGAACACTGAAGCTTTCTTT	CASSGAGSNTEAFF
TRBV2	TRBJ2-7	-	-	TGTGCCAGCAGTGAATGGAGGACAACCTACGAGCAGTACTTC	CASSEWRTTYEQYF
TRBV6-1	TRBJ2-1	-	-	TGTGCCAGCAGGTCACGTAGCGCCAGGTCGGATGAGCAGTTCTTC	CASRSRSARSDEQFF
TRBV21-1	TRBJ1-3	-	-	TGTGCCAGCAGCAAAGGGGGGTCGGACTCTGGAAACACCATATATTTT	CASSKGGSDSGNTIYF
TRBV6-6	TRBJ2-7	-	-	TGTGCCAGCAGTTTGGACTCCTACGAGCAGTACTTC	CASSLDSYEQYF
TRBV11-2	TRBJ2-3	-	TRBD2	TGTGCCAGCAGCTCCAGGGGACTAGCGGGAGATTTAGATACGCAGTATTTT	CASSSRGLAGDLDTQYF
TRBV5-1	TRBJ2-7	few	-	TGCGCCAGCAGCACATCTATCTCCTACGAGCAGTACTTC	CASSTSISYEQYF
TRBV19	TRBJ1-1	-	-	TGTGCCAGTAGTCCAGACACTGAAGCTTTCTTT	CASSPDTEAFF
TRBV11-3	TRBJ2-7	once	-	TGTGCCAGCAGCTTACGTCCGGGACAAACCTACGAGCAGTACTTC	CASSLRPGQTYEQYF
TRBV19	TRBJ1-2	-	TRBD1	TGTGCCAGTAGTAGCGGGACAGGGTTACATGGCTACACCTTC	CASSSGTGLHGYTF
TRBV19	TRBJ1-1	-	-	TGTGCCAGTAGATACGGGAAACAGGTGAACACTGAAGCTTTCTTT	CASRYGKQVNTEAFF
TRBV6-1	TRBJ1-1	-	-	TGTGCCAGCGCACGGGGGGCGAACACTGAAGCTTTCTTT	CASARGANTEAFF
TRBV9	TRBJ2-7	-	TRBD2	TGTGCCAGCAGCGTAGCTAGCGGGTTTATCTACGAGCAGTACTTC	CASSVASGFIYEQYF
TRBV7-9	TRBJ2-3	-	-	TGTGCCAGCAGCCCGAGAGAGGGTCCTAGCACAGATACGCAGTATTTT	CASSPREGPSTDTQYF
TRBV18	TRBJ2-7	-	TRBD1	TGTGCCAGCTCACTTCCGGGACAGCCAACCTACGAGCAGTACTTC	CASSLPGQPTYEQYF
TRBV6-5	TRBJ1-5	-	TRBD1	TGTGCCAGCAGCCACCGCCAGGGGGCATTGCAGCCCCAGCATTTT	CASSHRQGALQPQHF
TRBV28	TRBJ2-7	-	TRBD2	TGTGCCAGGGACGTGGCGGGAGGGGGGCCTCCCTACGAGCAGTACTTC	CARDVAGGGPPYEQYF
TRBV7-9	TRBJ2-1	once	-	TGTGCCAGCACCCAACAAAAGACAGGAAGAAATGAGCAGTTCTTC	CASTQQKTGRNEQFF
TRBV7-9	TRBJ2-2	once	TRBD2	TGTGCCAGCAGCACGTCGGGAGGGCACATTACCGGGGAGCTGTTTTTT	CASSTSGGHITGELFF
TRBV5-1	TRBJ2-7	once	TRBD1	TGCGCCAGCAGTCCGACAGGGGTGGGCGAGCAGTACTTC	CASSPTGVGEQYF
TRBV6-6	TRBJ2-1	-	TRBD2	TGTGCCAGCAGTACGGGACTAGTATTCAGTGAGCAGTTCTTC	CASSTGLVFSEQFF
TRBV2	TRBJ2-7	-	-	TGTGCCAGCAGTGAATTGGGGGCGGCAACCTACGAGCAGTACTTC	CASSELGAATYEQYF
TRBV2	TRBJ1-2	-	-	TGTGCCAGCACCGTACACAAAGGGGAGGGCCCACTCGAGGGCTACACCTTC	CASTVHKGEGPLEGYTF
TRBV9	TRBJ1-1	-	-	TGTGCCAGCAGCGTAATGGGAGGGGAGCCTGAAGCTTTCTTT	CASSVMGGEPEAFF
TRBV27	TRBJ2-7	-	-	TGTGCCAGCAGTTTATCGCCGGAGGGCTACGAGCAGTACTTC	CASSLSPEGYEQYF